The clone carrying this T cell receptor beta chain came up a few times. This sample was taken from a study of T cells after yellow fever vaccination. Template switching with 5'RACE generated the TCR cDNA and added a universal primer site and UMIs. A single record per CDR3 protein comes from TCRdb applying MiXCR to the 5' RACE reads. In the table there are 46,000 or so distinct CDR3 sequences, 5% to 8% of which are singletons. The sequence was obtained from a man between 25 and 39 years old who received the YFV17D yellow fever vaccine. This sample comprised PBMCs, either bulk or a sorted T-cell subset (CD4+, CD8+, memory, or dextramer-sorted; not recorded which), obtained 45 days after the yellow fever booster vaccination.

The chain's CDR3 is CASRGDRPYGYTF. The CDR3 DNA reads TGTGCCAGCAGGGGGGACAGGCCCTATGGCTACACCTTC. V is TRBV12-3 or TRBV12-4 and J is TRBJ1-2; 8 bases are a match to TRBD1. V lost 6 bases and J lost 4; bases outside the gene matches: 4. The CDR3 has 13 residues.